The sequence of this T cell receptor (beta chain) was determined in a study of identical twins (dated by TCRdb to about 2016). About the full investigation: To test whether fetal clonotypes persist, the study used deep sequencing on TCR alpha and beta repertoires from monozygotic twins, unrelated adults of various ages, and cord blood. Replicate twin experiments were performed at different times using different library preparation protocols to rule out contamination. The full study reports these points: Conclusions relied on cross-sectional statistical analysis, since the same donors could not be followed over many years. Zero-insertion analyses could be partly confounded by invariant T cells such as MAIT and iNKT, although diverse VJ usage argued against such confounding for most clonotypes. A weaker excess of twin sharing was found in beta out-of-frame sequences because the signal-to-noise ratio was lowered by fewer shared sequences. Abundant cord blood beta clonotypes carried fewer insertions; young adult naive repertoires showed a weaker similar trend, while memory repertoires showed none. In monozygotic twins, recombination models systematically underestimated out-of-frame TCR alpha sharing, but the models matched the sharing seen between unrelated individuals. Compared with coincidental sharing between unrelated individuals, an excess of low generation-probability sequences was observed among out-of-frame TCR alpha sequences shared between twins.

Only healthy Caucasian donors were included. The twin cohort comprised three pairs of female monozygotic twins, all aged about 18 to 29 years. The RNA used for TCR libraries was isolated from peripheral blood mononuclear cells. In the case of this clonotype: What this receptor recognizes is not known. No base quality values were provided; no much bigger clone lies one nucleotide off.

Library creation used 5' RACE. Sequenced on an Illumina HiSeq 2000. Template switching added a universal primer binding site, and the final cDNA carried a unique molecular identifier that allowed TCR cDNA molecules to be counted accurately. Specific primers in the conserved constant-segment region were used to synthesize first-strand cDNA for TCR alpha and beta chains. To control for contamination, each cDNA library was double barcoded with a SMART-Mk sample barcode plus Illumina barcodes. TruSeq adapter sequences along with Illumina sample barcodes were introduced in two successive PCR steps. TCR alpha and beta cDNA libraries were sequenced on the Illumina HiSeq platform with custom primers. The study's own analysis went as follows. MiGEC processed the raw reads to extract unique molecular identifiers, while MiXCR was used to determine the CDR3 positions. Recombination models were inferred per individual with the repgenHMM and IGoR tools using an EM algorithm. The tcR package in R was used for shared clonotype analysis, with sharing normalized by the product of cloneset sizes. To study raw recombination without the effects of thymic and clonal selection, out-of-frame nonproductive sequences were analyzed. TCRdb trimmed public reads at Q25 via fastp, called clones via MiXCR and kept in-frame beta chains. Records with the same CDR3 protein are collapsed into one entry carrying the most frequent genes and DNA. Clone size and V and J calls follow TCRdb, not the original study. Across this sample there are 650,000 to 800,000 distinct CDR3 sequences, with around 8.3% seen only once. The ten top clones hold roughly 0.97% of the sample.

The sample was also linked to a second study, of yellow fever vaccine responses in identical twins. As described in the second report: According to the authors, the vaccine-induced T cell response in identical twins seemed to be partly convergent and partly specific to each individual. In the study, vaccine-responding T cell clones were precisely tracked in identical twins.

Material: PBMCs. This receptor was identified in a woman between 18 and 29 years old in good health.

The nucleotides are TGTGCCAGCAGCTTAATGGGGACTCCCCACTACGAGCAGTACTTC. Its protein reads: CASSLMGTPHYEQYF. The chain is assembled from TRBV7-9 and TRBJ2-7; TRBD2 is a possible D gene, resting on 6 matching bases. From a lookup of the germline V gene (reference sequence), CDR1 and CDR2 are SEHNR and FQNEAQ. The CDR3 runs 15 amino acids, cysteine and phenylalanine included. Only the CDR3 portion is preserved as DNA: 45 bases, with reading frame beginning at the first base. The junction shows trimming of 2 bases on V and 3 bases on J, plus 14 bases between the germline ends. With all but the CDR3 taken from the reference TRBV7-9 and TRBJ2-7 genes, the full variable domain is: DTGVSQNPRHKITKRGQNVTFRCDPISEHNRLYWYRQTLGQGPEFLTYFQNEAQLEKSRLLSDRFSAERPKGSFSTLEIQRTEQGDSAMYLCASSLMGTPHYEQYFGPGTRLTVT.